The 15 T cell receptor beta chains below all came from one sample that was sequenced in a study of T cell changes during pregnancy in multiple sclerosis. Method: immunoSEQ multiplex PCR; TCRdb's copy keeps in-frame clones and lacks some. Of about 72,000 clones detected, roughly 91% appear once; the ten largest clones hold under 0.9%. Sequences were derived from peripheral blood, sampled in the third trimester of pregnancy. The receptors were sampled from a female donor in good health, enrolled as a control in a pregnancy study.

The rearrangement uses TRBV7-9 and TRBJ2-5; D is possibly TRBD1 (6 bases). This CDR3 comprises 16 residues. Per germline, CDR1 SEHNR and CDR2 FQNEAQ (reference sequence). V was trimmed by 1 base and J by 9 bases, leaving 21 bases between them. The DNA for the CDR3 is TGTGCCAGCAGCTTAGTAACCGGACAGAGGGGGATGGCCCAGTACTTC. It is translated as CASSLVTGQRGMAQYF.

The V gene is TRBV18, the J gene TRBJ1-3, with D possibly matching TRBD1 (6 bases). The CDR3 covers 16 residues. V lost 3 bases and J 0 bases, leaving 12 bases between the germline ends. The V gene's germline CDR1 is KGHSH and CDR2 LQKENI. Written as DNA, the CDR3 is TGTGCCAGCTCACCCCGGACAGCCAGCTCTGGAAACACCATATATTTT. Translating it yields CASSPRTASSGNTIYF.

The genes are TRBV2 and TRBJ2-7, with D tentatively TRBD1 (5 bases). The germline CDR1 and CDR2 sequences are SNHLY and FYNNEI. The CDR3 is 15 residues long. With 2 bases removed from V and 3 bases from J, the gap between germline ends came to 14 bases. For the CDR3, the DNA is TGTGCCAGCAGTGAATCCAGGGTTCGACACTACGAGCAGTACTTC. Its translation: CASSESRVRHYEQYF.

The table lists this clone with a few counts. The chain combines TRBV27 with TRBJ2-1; possibly TRBD2 for D (5 bases). Germline V gene data show CDR1 as MNHEY and CDR2 as SMNVEV (reference sequence). Trimming cost V 10 bases and J 3 bases, with 19 bases left between them. The CDR3 is 15 amino acids. This CDR3 reads CATMGLAGGYNEQFF. The CDR3 nucleotides are TGTGCCACCATGGGATTAGCCGGAGGCTACAATGAGCAGTTCTTC.

The chain couples TRBV7-9 to TRBJ2-1; no clear D gene. Germline CDR1 and CDR2: SEHNR and FQNEAQ (reference sequence). Trimming stripped 10 bases from V and 4 bases from J, with 14 bases between. The CDR3 is 13 amino acids. As DNA, the CDR3 is TGTGCCACCCCTAAGTCGGTTTACAATGAGCAGTTCTTC. Its protein product is CATPKSVYNEQFF.

V gene TRBV5-1 combines with J gene TRBJ2-7; the D gene is possibly TRBD2 (5 bases). The CDR3 spans 13 residues. The V end lost 0 bases, the J end lost 5 bases, and 9 bases lay between the germline ends. CDR1 and CDR2 from the germline V gene are SGHRS and YFSETQ. The CDR3 spells CASSLAQLDEQYF. Here the CDR3 DNA reads TGCGCCAGCAGCTTGGCCCAACTAGACGAGCAGTACTTC.

The chain is built from TRBV5-1 and TRBJ2-5; 7 nucleotides align to TRBD1. The length of the CDR3 is 13 residues. Germline lookup yields CDR1 SGHRS and CDR2 YFSETQ. The CDR3 DNA reads TGCGCAGGGGGCGGAGTGTCAGGGAAGACCCAGTACTTC. Translation: CAGGGVSGKTQYF. The full variable domain, rest sourced from reference TRBV5-1 and TRBJ2-5, is KAGVTQTPRYLIKTRGQQVTLSCSPISGHRSVSWYQQTPGQGLQFLFEYFSETQRNKGNFPGRFSGRQFSNSRSEMNVSTLELGDSALYLCAGGGVSGKTQYFGPGTRLLVL.

The chain recombines TRBV27 with TRBJ2-7; no definite D call. Germline V gene data show CDR1 as MNHEY and CDR2 as SMNVEV (reference sequence). The CDR3 extends over 13 amino acids. The V gene lost 2 bases and the J gene lost 1 base, with 6 bases spanning the gap. Written as DNA, the CDR3 is TGTGCCAGCAGTTTACAGGTTTCCTACGAGCAGTACTTC. Translated: CASSLQVSYEQYF.

V and J are TRBV7-6 and TRBJ1-3, with unresolved D. V was shortened by 4 bases and J by 2 bases, with 9 bases between the two germline ends. Germline assignment: CDR1 SGHVS and CDR2 FNYEAQ. There are 14 residues in the CDR3. CDR3 DNA: TGTGCCAGCAGCTCCGAGTTAACTGGAAACACCATATATTTT. Its protein is CASSSELTGNTIYF.

The chain has TRBV11-2 and TRBJ1-4, with no clear D. This CDR3 region has 11 residues. CDR1 is SGHAT, CDR2 FQNNGV, per germline. Trimming pared 4 bases from V and 8 bases from J, leaving 5 bases between. The CDR3 region is CASSSQEKLFF. As DNA, the CDR3 is TGTGCCAGCAGCTCTCAGGAAAAACTGTTTTTT. The entire variable domain, with the rest obtained from reference TRBV11-2 and TRBJ1-4, is as follows: EAGVAQSPRYKIIEKRQSVAFWCNPISGHATLYWYQQILGQGPKLLIQFQNNGVVDDSQLPKDRFSAERLKGVDSTLKIQPAKLEDSAVYLCASSSQEKLFFGSGTQLSVL.

The chain combines TRBV4-1 with TRBJ2-2; no reliable D call. Germline CDR1 reads MGHRA; CDR2 reads YSYEKL. CDR3 length: 16 residues. V lost 3 bases and J 0 bases, leaving 11 bases between the germline ends. For the CDR3, the DNA is TGCGCCAGCAGCCATTCGGGTCACCCGAACACCGGGGAGCTGTTTTTT. Its translation: CASSHSGHPNTGELFF.

The gene calls are TRBV7-6 and TRBJ2-7, with D possibly being TRBD1 (6 bases). Germline V gives CDR1 SGHVS, CDR2 FNYEAQ. The CDR3 sequence is 15 residues long. With 2 bases removed from V and 5 bases from J, the gap between germline ends came to 16 bases. CDR3 residues: CASSLSPGDFHEQYF. The CDR3 DNA sequence: TGTGCCAGCAGCTTAAGTCCAGGGGATTTTCACGAGCAGTACTTC.

The rearrangement uses TRBV19 and TRBJ2-1, with a tentative D call TRBD2 (6 bases). Germline loops: CDR1 LNHDA, CDR2 SQIVND (reference sequence). The ends were cut back, 5 bases at V and 6 bases at J, with 14 bases in the middle. The length of the CDR3 is 14 residues. This CDR3 is CASSFRSSVNEQFF. CDR3 in DNA: TGTGCCAGTAGTTTCCGCTCTAGCGTCAATGAGCAGTTCTTC.

The chain has TRBV6-5 and TRBJ1-3; 8 bases fit TRBD1. V lost 6 bases, J lost 0 bases, and 4 bases stayed unmatched. The germline CDR1 and CDR2 sequences are MNHEY and SVGAGI. This CDR3 spans 15 amino acids. CDR3 region: CASRNTGGSGNTIYF. DNA of the CDR3: TGTGCCAGCAGGAATACAGGGGGCTCTGGAAACACCATATATTTT.

V usage is TRBV6-4 and J usage is TRBJ2-5; no clear D. Germline-derived CDR1 and CDR2 are MRHNA and SNTAGT. V lost 3 bases to trimming and J lost 1 base, with 12 bases between them. This CDR3 region has 15 residues. CDR3 loop: CASSEHAGSQETQYF. The CDR3 nucleotides read TGTGCCAGCAGTGAACATGCAGGATCCCAAGAGACCCAGTACTTC.